These T cell receptor beta chains were read from a single sample in a study of T cell repertoires in cytomegalovirus infection. Antigen specificity for these receptors is unknown. Each CDR3 protein gets one entry after TCRdb re-called the reads with MiXCR. The table shows a few hundred thousand distinct CDR3 sequences, with about 33% occurring only once. Here the sequenced sample was cultured PBMCs, taken from culture after CMV antigen stimulation. Every receptor here comes from a human donor in good health (CMV status not recorded). Some clones in this sample may be carry-over from other donors' samples. CDR3s include the opening cysteine and the closing phenylalanine or tryptophan. The D gene is left open where the match is weak. Size tells how often a clone was seen (once, few, many) or the class of an expanded clone, and some rows leave it out.

v_gene: TRBV12-3/TRBV12-4
d_gene: TRBD2
j_gene: TRBJ2-7
abundance: many
CDR3nt: TGTGCCAGCAGAGGACTAGCGGGAGTGGGGGAGCAGTACTTC
CDR3aa: CASRGLAGVGEQYF

v_gene: TRBV7-9
d_gene: TRBD2
j_gene: TRBJ2-1
abundance: NA
CDR3nt: TGTGCCAGCAGCTCAATGACTAGCGGGAGCGACAATGAGCAGTTCTTC
CDR3aa: CASSSMTSGSDNEQFF

v_gene: TRBV6-1
d_gene: NA
j_gene: TRBJ2-3
abundance: NA
CDR3nt: TGTGCCAGCAGTCCTAGCACATATACGCAGTATTTT
CDR3aa: CASSPSTYTQYF

v_gene: TRBV7-2
d_gene: NA
j_gene: TRBJ2-3
abundance: few
CDR3nt: TGTGCCAGCAGCCTAGCCCGGAGTCCTGGCACAGATACGCAGTATTTT
CDR3aa: CASSLARSPGTDTQYF

v_gene: TRBV7-2
d_gene: TRBD1
j_gene: TRBJ2-7
abundance: many
CDR3nt: TGTGCCAGCAGCACAGAAGGGACAGGGAGCTCCTACGAGCAGTACTTC
CDR3aa: CASSTEGTGSSYEQYF

v_gene: TRBV4-1
d_gene: NA
j_gene: TRBJ2-1
abundance: NA
CDR3nt: TGCGCCAGCAGCCAGGGACTCACCTACAATGAGCAGTTCTTC
CDR3aa: CASSQGLTYNEQFF

v_gene: TRBV11-2
d_gene: TRBD1
j_gene: TRBJ2-1
abundance: NA
CDR3nt: TGTGCCAGCAGGCCCCCGGGGACAGGGAATAGCGCACGGTTCTTC
CDR3aa: CASRPPGTGNSARFF

v_gene: TRBV6-5
d_gene: NA
j_gene: TRBJ2-3
abundance: NA
CDR3nt: TGTGCCAGCAATGAGGGGGATACGCAGTATTTT
CDR3aa: CASNEGDTQYF

v_gene: TRBV12-3/TRBV12-4
d_gene: NA
j_gene: TRBJ2-4
abundance: NA
CDR3nt: TGTGCCAGCAGTTTTCGGCAGTTAAGAAGACTAGCCAAAAACATTCAGTACTTC
CDR3aa: CASSFRQLRRLAKNIQYF

v_gene: TRBV10-3
d_gene: NA
j_gene: TRBJ1-6
abundance: NA
CDR3nt: TGTGCCATCAGTGTCGGTTTAGGGGCTAGTGGCTCCTATAATTCACCCCTCCACTTT
CDR3aa: CAISVGLGASGSYNSPLHF

v_gene: TRBV7-2
d_gene: NA
j_gene: TRBJ2-3
abundance: few
CDR3nt: TGTGCCAGCAGCCCGCTCGGGATAGATACGCAGTATTTT
CDR3aa: CASSPLGIDTQYF

v_gene: TRBV7-9
d_gene: TRBD2
j_gene: TRBJ2-3
abundance: NA
CDR3nt: TGTGCCAGCAGCTTAGCGCCTAGACTAGCGGGAAGGCCTGAGGGCACAGATACGCAGTATTTT
CDR3aa: CASSLAPRLAGRPEGTDTQYF

v_gene: TRBV7-8
d_gene: NA
j_gene: TRBJ2-2
abundance: many
CDR3nt: TGTGCCAGCGCCATGGCGGAAATCACCGGGGAGCTGTTTTTT
CDR3aa: CASAMAEITGELFF

v_gene: TRBV4-3
d_gene: TRBD2
j_gene: TRBJ2-1
abundance: NA
CDR3nt: TGCGCCAGCAGCCAAGATCTTACTAGCGGAGCCAGCTCCTACAATGAGCAGTTCTTC
CDR3aa: CASSQDLTSGASSYNEQFF

v_gene: TRBV7-9
d_gene: NA
j_gene: TRBJ2-3
abundance: NA
CDR3nt: TGTGCCAGCAACACCTCCCTAGTAAGCACAGATACGCAGTATTTT
CDR3aa: CASNTSLVSTDTQYF

v_gene: TRBV14
d_gene: NA
j_gene: TRBJ1-1
abundance: NA
CDR3nt: TGTGCCAGCAGCCCAGTGTTGGGGGCGCGGATGAACACTGAAGCTTTCTTT
CDR3aa: CASSPVLGARMNTEAFF

v_gene: TRBV7-9
d_gene: TRBD2
j_gene: TRBJ2-1
abundance: many
CDR3nt: TGTGCCAGCAGCACCCTCGGGCCACTAGCGAATGAGCAGTTCTTC
CDR3aa: CASSTLGPLANEQFF

v_gene: TRBV7-2
d_gene: TRBD2
j_gene: TRBJ2-5
abundance: NA
CDR3nt: TGTGCCAGCAGCGCCCGCCGTGGGTGGGGGGGGGAGACCCAGTACTTC
CDR3aa: CASSARRGWGGETQYF

v_gene: TRBV10-3
d_gene: NA
j_gene: TRBJ2-7
abundance: NA
CDR3nt: TGTGCCATCAGTGGACAATCCTACGAGCAGTACTTC
CDR3aa: CAISGQSYEQYF

v_gene: TRBV7-3
d_gene: NA
j_gene: TRBJ1-1
abundance: NA
CDR3nt: TGTGCCAGCAGCTTAGATTCAGCACGGTCGAACACTGAAGCTTTCTTT
CDR3aa: CASSLDSARSNTEAFF

v_gene: TRBV19
d_gene: TRBD1
j_gene: TRBJ2-5
abundance: NA
CDR3nt: TGTGCCAGTAGTACGACAGGGCCAGCAGAGACCCAGTACTTC
CDR3aa: CASSTTGPAETQYF

v_gene: TRBV18
d_gene: NA
j_gene: TRBJ2-4
abundance: NA
CDR3nt: TGTGCCAGCTCATCTTGGGCAGCCTCAGCCAAAAACATTCAGTACTTC
CDR3aa: CASSSWAASAKNIQYF

v_gene: TRBV10-3
d_gene: NA
j_gene: TRBJ1-1
abundance: few
CDR3nt: TGTGCCATCAGGGGAACAGGCGCGCGGGATATATTGAACACTGAAGCTTTCTTT
CDR3aa: CAIRGTGARDILNTEAFF

v_gene: TRBV6-5
d_gene: NA
j_gene: TRBJ2-1
abundance: NA
CDR3nt: TGTGCCAGCAGTCCCCCTAAGGGACTCTCCTACAATGAGCAGTTCTTC
CDR3aa: CASSPPKGLSYNEQFF

v_gene: TRBV7-2
d_gene: NA
j_gene: TRBJ2-5
abundance: few
CDR3nt: TGTGCCAGCAGCTCTAGCCCCTGGGCGGGGGCCCTTGGTGAGACCCAGTACTTC
CDR3aa: CASSSSPWAGALGETQYF

v_gene: TRBV19
d_gene: TRBD1
j_gene: TRBJ1-2
abundance: NA
CDR3nt: TGTGCCAGTTCCAGGGGGGATTTCTATGGCTACACCTTC
CDR3aa: CASSRGDFYGYTF

v_gene: TRBV6-1
d_gene: TRBD2
j_gene: TRBJ2-1
abundance: few
CDR3nt: TGTGCCAGCATAACGGGAGGGCCGGGAGATGAGCAGTTCTTC
CDR3aa: CASITGGPGDEQFF

v_gene: TRBV6-5
d_gene: TRBD1
j_gene: TRBJ2-6
abundance: NA
CDR3nt: TGTGCCAGCAGGTCCGGGACAGGGAACTCTGGGGCCAACGTCCTGACTTTC
CDR3aa: CASRSGTGNSGANVLTF

v_gene: TRBV4-1
d_gene: TRBD1
j_gene: TRBJ1-1
abundance: NA
CDR3nt: TGCGCCAGCAGCCACGGGACAGGTACCACTGGCACTGAAGCTTTCTTT
CDR3aa: CASSHGTGTTGTEAFF

v_gene: TRBV10-3
d_gene: TRBD2
j_gene: TRBJ2-5
abundance: NA
CDR3nt: TGTGCCATCGGACGGACTAGTGAAGAGACCCAGTACTTC
CDR3aa: CAIGRTSEETQYF

v_gene: TRBV11-2
d_gene: NA
j_gene: TRBJ2-7
abundance: few
CDR3nt: TGTGCCAGCAGCTTAGATCGGGGTAGGGACGAGCAGTACTTC
CDR3aa: CASSLDRGRDEQYF

v_gene: TRBV12-3/TRBV12-4
d_gene: NA
j_gene: TRBJ2-7
abundance: NA
CDR3nt: TGTGCCAGCACTCTAGGGGGGACCTACGAGCAGTACTTC
CDR3aa: CASTLGGTYEQYF

v_gene: TRBV4-1
d_gene: NA
j_gene: TRBJ1-2
abundance: NA
CDR3nt: TGCGCCAGCAGCCAAGAAGAGGTCCTTAACTATGGCTACACCTTC
CDR3aa: CASSQEEVLNYGYTF

v_gene: TRBV5-1
d_gene: NA
j_gene: TRBJ1-5
abundance: NA
CDR3nt: TGCGCCAGCAGCCCCCGGACCGCTAGACGGGACAATCAGCCCCAGCATTTT
CDR3aa: CASSPRTARRDNQPQHF

v_gene: TRBV7-6
d_gene: TRBD2
j_gene: TRBJ2-1
abundance: many
CDR3nt: TGTGCCAGCAGCTCCCTGGCGGGAGGCCCCTACAATGAGCAGTTCTTC
CDR3aa: CASSSLAGGPYNEQFF

v_gene: TRBV7-2
d_gene: NA
j_gene: TRBJ1-2
abundance: few
CDR3nt: TGTGCCAGCAGCTACGATTACTATGGCTACACCTTC
CDR3aa: CASSYDYYGYTF

v_gene: TRBV3-1
d_gene: NA
j_gene: TRBJ1-4
abundance: NA
CDR3nt: TGTGCCAGCAGCCTACAGGGAGGCGCTGAAAAACTGTTTTTT
CDR3aa: CASSLQGGAEKLFF

v_gene: TRBV27
d_gene: NA
j_gene: TRBJ1-2
abundance: few
CDR3nt: TGTGCCAGCAGTTTACGTATGGGACGTCAGACTAACTATGGCTACACCTTC
CDR3aa: CASSLRMGRQTNYGYTF